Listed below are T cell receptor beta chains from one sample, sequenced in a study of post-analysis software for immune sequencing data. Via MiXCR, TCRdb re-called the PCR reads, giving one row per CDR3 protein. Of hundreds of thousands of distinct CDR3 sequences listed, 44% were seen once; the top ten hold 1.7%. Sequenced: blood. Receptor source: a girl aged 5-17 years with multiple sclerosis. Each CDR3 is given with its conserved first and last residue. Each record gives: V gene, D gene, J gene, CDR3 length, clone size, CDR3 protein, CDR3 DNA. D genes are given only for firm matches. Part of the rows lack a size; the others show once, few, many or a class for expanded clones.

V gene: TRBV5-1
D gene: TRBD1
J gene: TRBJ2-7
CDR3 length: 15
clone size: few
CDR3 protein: CASSRSPDRAYEQYF
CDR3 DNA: TGCGCCAGCAGCCGAAGTCCGGACAGGGCCTACGAGCAGTACTTC

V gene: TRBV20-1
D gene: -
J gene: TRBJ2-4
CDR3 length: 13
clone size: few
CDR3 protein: CSASGGAGNIQYF
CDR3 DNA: TGCAGTGCTAGTGGTGGGGCGGGAAACATTCAGTACTTC

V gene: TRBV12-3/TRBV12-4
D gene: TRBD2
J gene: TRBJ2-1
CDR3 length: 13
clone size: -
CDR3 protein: CASWTSGYNEQFF
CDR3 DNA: TGTGCCAGCTGGACTAGCGGGTACAATGAGCAGTTCTTC

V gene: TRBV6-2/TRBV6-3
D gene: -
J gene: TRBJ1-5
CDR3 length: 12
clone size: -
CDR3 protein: CASRREGQPQHF
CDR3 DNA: TGTGCCAGCAGGAGGGAGGGCCAGCCCCAGCATTTT

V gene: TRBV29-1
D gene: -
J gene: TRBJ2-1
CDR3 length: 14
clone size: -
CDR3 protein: CSVGGSTHYNEQFF
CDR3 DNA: TGCAGCGTTGGGGGGTCTACACACTACAATGAGCAGTTCTTC

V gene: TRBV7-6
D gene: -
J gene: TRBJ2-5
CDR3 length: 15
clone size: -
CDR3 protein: CASSLYGVVQETQYF
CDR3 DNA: TGTGCCAGCAGCTTATACGGAGTCGTCCAAGAGACCCAGTACTTC

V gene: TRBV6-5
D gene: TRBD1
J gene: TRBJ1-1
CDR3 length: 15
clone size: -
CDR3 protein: CASSRNRGGNTEAFF
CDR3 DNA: TGTGCCAGCAGCCGAAACAGGGGTGGAAACACTGAAGCTTTCTTT

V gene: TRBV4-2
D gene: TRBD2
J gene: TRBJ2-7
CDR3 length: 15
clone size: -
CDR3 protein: CASSPTSGSAYEQYF
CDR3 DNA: TGTGCCAGCAGCCCCACTAGCGGGTCCGCCTACGAGCAGTACTTC

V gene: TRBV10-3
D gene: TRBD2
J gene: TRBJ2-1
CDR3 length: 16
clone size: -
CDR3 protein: CAIRGGDFSNEVEQFF
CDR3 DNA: TGTGCCATCAGGGGGGGGGACTTTTCCAATGAAGTTGAGCAGTTCTTC

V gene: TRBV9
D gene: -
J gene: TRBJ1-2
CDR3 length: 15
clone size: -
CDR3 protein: CASSGRQGLSYGYTF
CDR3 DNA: TGTGCCAGCAGCGGACGCCAGGGGCTAAGCTATGGCTACACCTTC

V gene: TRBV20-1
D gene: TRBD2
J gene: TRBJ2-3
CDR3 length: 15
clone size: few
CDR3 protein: CSARGLAGDGDTQYF
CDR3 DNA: TGCAGTGCTAGAGGGCTAGCGGGAGACGGAGATACGCAGTATTTT

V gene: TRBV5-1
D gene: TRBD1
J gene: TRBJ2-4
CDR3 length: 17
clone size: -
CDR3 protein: CASSEGQGERAKNIQYF
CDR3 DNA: TGCGCCAGCAGCGAAGGACAGGGCGAGAGAGCCAAAAACATTCAGTACTTC

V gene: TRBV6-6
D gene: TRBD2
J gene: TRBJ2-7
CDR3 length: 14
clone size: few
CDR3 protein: CASSYVRGGYEQYF
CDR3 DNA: TGTGCCAGCAGTTACGTTCGGGGGGGTTACGAGCAGTACTTC

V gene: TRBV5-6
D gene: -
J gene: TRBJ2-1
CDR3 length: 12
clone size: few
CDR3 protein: CASTRESNEQFF
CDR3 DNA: TGTGCCAGCACCCGAGAGTCGAATGAGCAGTTCTTC

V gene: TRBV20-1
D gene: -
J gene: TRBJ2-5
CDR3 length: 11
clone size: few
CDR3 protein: CGAREQETQYF
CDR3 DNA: TGCGGTGCTAGGGAGCAAGAGACCCAGTACTTC

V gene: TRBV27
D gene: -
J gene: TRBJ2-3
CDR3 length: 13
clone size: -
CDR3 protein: CASSLSSLGTQYF
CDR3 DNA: TGTGCCAGCAGTTTATCTTCTTTGGGTACGCAGTATTTT

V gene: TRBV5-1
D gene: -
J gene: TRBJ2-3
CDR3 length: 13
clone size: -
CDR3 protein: CASSQGQTDTQYF
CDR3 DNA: TGCGCCAGCAGCCAAGGACAGACAGATACACAGTATTTT

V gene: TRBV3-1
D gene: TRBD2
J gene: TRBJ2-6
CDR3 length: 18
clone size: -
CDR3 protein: CASSRLLAGVSGANVLTF
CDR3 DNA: TGTGCCAGCAGCCGCCTCCTAGCGGGGGTCTCTGGGGCCAACGTCCTGACTTTC

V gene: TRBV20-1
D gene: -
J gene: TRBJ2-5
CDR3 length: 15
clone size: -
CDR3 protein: CSARGGTHRQETQYF
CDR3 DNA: TGCAGTGCAAGAGGGGGGACTCACCGCCAAGAGACCCAGTACTTC

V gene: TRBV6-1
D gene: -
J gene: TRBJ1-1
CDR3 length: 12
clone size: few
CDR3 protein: CASSERNIEAFF
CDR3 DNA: TGTGCCAGCAGTGAACGGAACATTGAAGCTTTCTTT

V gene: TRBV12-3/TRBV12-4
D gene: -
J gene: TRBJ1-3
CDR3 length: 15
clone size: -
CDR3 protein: CASRALGHPGNTIYF
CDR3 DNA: TGTGCCAGCAGAGCCTTGGGACACCCTGGAAACACCATATATTTT

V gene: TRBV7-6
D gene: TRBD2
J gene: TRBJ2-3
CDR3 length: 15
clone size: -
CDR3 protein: CASSLESGGLNTQYF
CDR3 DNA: TGTGCCAGCAGCTTAGAATCGGGAGGGCTGAATACGCAGTATTTT

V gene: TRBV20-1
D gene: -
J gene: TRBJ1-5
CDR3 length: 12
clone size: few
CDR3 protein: CSARDTHQPQHF
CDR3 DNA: TGCAGTGCTAGAGATACCCATCAGCCCCAGCATTTT

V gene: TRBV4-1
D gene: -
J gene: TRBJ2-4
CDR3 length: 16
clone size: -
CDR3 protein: CASSQDPGLAKNIQYF
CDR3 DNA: TGCGCCAGCAGCCAAGATCCAGGCCTAGCCAAAAACATTCAGTACTTC

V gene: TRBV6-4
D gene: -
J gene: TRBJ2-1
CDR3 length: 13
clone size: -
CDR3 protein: CASSEEHKDEQFF
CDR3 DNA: TGTGCCAGCAGTGAGGAGCACAAAGATGAGCAGTTCTTC

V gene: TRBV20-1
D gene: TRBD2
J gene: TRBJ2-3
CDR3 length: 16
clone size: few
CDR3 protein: CSTPPGLAGVTDTQYF
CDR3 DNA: TGCAGTACTCCCCCGGGACTAGCGGGGGTCACAGATACGCAGTATTTT

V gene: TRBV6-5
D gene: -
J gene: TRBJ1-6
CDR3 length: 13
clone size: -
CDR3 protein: CASSYRRDSPLHF
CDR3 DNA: TGTGCCAGCAGTTACCGTAGGGATTCACCCCTCCACTTT

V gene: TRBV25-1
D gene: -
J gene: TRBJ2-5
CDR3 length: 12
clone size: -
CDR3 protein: CASVSEVGTQYF
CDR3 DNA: TGTGCCAGCGTTTCAGAGGTTGGGACCCAGTACTTC

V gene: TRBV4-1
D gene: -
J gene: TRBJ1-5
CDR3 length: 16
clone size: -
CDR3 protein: CASSLAPGSGVQPQHF
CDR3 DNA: TGCGCCAGCAGTCTTGCCCCGGGATCAGGGGTTCAGCCCCAGCATTTT

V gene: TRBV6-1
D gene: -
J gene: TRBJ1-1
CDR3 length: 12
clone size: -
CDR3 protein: CASNWGVSEAFF
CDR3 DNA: TGTGCCAGCAATTGGGGGGTCAGTGAAGCTTTCTTT

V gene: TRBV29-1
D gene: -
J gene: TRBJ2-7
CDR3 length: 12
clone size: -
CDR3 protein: CSALGQDYEQYF
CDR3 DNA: TGCAGCGCCCTGGGGCAGGACTACGAGCAGTACTTC

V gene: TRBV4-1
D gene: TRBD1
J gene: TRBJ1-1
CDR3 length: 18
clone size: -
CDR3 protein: CASSPNPGQGLGDTEAFF
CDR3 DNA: TGCGCCAGCAGCCCAAACCCGGGACAGGGCTTGGGGGACACTGAAGCTTTCTTT

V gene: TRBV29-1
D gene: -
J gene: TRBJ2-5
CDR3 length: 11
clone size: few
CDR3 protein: CSLGNQETQYF
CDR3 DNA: TGCAGCTTAGGGAACCAAGAGACCCAGTACTTC

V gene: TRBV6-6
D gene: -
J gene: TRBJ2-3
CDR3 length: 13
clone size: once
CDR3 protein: CASRVGVTDTQYF
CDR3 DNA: TGTGCCAGCAGAGTTGGAGTAACAGATACGCAGTATTTT

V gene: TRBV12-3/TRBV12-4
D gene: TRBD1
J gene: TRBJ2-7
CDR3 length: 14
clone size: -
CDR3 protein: CASSWGTGVGEQYF
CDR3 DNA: TGTGCCAGCAGTTGGGGGACAGGGGTCGGCGAGCAGTACTTC

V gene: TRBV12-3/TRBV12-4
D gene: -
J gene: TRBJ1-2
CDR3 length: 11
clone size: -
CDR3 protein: CASTLTGGYTF
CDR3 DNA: TGTGCCAGCACCCTGACGGGGGGCTACACCTTC

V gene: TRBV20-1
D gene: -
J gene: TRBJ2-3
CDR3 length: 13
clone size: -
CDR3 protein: CSVQLGTTDTQYF
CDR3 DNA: TGCAGTGTCCAACTGGGGACCACAGATACGCAGTATTTT

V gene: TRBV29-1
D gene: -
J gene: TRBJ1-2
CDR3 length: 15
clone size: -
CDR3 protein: CSVRRVDTQGYGYTF
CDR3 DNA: TGCAGCGTCCGTAGAGTGGACACCCAAGGCTATGGCTACACCTTC

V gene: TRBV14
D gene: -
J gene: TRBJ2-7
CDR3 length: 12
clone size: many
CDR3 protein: CASSQDFYEQYF
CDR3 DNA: TGTGCCAGCAGCCAAGATTTTTACGAGCAGTACTTC

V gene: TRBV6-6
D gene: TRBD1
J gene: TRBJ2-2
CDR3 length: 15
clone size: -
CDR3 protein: CASSGGTGGAGELFF
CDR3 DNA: TGTGCCAGCAGTGGGGGGACAGGGGGGGCCGGGGAGCTGTTTTTT

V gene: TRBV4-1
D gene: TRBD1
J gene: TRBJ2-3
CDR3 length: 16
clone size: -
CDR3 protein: CASSQEEGARMHTQYF
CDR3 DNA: TGCGCCAGCAGCCAAGAAGAGGGGGCCCGCATGCATACGCAGTATTTT

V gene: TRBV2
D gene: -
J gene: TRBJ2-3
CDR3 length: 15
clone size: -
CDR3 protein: CASRTVPSSTDTQYF
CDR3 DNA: TGTGCCAGCAGAACTGTTCCGTCTAGCACAGATACGCAGTATTTT

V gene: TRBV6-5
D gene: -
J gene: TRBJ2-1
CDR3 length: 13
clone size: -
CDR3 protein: CASSYSRYNEQFF
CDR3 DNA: TGTGCCAGCAGTTACTCGCGGTACAATGAGCAGTTCTTC

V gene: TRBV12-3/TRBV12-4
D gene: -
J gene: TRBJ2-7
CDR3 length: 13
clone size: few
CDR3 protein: CASSPAIKDEQYF
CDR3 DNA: TGTGCCAGCAGCCCGGCTATCAAGGACGAGCAGTACTTC

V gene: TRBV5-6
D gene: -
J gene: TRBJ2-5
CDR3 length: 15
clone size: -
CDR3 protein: CASSWKDREGETQYF
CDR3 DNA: TGTGCCAGCAGCTGGAAAGACAGGGAGGGAGAGACCCAGTACTTC

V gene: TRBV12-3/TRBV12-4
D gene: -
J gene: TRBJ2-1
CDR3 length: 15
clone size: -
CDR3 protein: CASSLAGLRWNEQFF
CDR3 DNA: TGTGCCAGCAGTTTGGCTGGACTGCGGTGGAATGAGCAGTTCTTC

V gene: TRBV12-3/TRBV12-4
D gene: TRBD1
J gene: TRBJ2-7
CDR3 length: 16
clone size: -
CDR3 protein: CASSPWGQVELGEQYF
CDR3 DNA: TGTGCCAGCAGTCCATGGGGACAGGTGGAATTAGGCGAGCAGTACTTC

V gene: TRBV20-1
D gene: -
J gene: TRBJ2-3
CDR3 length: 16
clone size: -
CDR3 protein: CSAREGDRGMGDTQYF
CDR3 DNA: TGCAGTGCTAGAGAGGGAGACAGAGGGATGGGAGATACGCAGTATTTT

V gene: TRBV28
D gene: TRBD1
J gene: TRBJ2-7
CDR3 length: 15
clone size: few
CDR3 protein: CASSSYRGFPYEQYF
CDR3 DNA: TGTGCCAGCAGTTCGTACAGGGGGTTCCCCTACGAGCAGTACTTC

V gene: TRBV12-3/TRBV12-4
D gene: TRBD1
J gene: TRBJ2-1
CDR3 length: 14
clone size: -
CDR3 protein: CASSRQGYRSGQFF
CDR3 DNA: TGTGCCAGCAGTCGACAGGGGTACCGCTCGGGGCAGTTCTTC

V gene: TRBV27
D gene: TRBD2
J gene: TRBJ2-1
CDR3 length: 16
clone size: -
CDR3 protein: CASRALAGKGNNEQFF
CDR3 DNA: TGTGCCAGCAGAGCGTTAGCGGGGAAGGGAAACAATGAGCAGTTCTTC

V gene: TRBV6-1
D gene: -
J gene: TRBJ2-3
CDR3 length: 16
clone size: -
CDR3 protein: CAGREAGPALTDTQYF
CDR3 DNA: TGTGCCGGCAGAGAAGCGGGCCCCGCACTCACAGATACGCAGTATTTT